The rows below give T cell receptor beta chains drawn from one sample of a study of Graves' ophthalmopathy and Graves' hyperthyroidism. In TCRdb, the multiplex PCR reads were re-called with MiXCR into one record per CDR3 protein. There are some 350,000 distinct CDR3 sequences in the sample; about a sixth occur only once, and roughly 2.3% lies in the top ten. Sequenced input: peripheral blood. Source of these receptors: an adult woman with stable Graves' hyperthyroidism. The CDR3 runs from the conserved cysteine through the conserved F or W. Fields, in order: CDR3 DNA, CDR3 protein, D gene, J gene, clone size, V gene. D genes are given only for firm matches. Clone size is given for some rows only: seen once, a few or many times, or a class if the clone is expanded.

CDR3 DNA: TGTGCCAGCCAACCCCCCGGGAGCTCCTACGAGCAGTACTTC
CDR3 protein: CASQPPGSSYEQYF
D gene: .
J gene: TRBJ2-7
clone size: few
V gene: TRBV5-5

CDR3 DNA: TGTGCCAGCAGTCCAACCGACAGGGGAGTTGGCTACACCTTC
CDR3 protein: CASSPTDRGVGYTF
D gene: TRBD1
J gene: TRBJ1-2
clone size: .
V gene: TRBV12-3/TRBV12-4

CDR3 DNA: TGTGCCAGCAGTTTAGGTAGCGGGAACACCGGGGAGCTGTTTTTT
CDR3 protein: CASSLGSGNTGELFF
D gene: .
J gene: TRBJ2-2
clone size: many
V gene: TRBV5-1

CDR3 DNA: TGTGCCAGCAGTCCGCTAGCGGAGGCCTACGAGCAGTACTTC
CDR3 protein: CASSPLAEAYEQYF
D gene: TRBD2
J gene: TRBJ2-7
clone size: many
V gene: TRBV28

CDR3 DNA: TGTGCCAGCAGCTTCGAGGCTCGGGAGACCCAGTACTTC
CDR3 protein: CASSFEARETQYF
D gene: .
J gene: TRBJ2-5
clone size: many
V gene: TRBV7-8

CDR3 DNA: TGCGCCAGCAGCCCTGGACCAGGACCGCGAGATACCGGGGAGCTGTTTTTT
CDR3 protein: CASSPGPGPRDTGELFF
D gene: .
J gene: TRBJ2-2
clone size: many
V gene: TRBV5-1

CDR3 DNA: TGTGCCAGCAGCCCCCGGGGGCGCGAGGAGGGGGTAGGGTGGACTGGGGCCAACGTCCTGACTTTC
CDR3 protein: CASSPRGREEGVGWTGANVLTF
D gene: .
J gene: TRBJ2-6
clone size: few
V gene: TRBV14

CDR3 DNA: TGTGCCAGCGGGGCGGCAGCTAGCTCCTACGAGCAGTACTTC
CDR3 protein: CASGAAASSYEQYF
D gene: .
J gene: TRBJ2-7
clone size: many
V gene: TRBV7-8

CDR3 DNA: TGTGCCAGCAGCTATGGACAGGGCTCCGGGGAGCTGTTTTTT
CDR3 protein: CASSYGQGSGELFF
D gene: TRBD1
J gene: TRBJ2-2
clone size: many
V gene: TRBV9

CDR3 DNA: TGTGCCAGCAGTGACTGGGCGGGGGGGGAATTCTACGAGCAGTACTTC
CDR3 protein: CASSDWAGGEFYEQYF
D gene: TRBD2
J gene: TRBJ2-7
clone size: many
V gene: TRBV2

CDR3 DNA: TGTGCCAGCAGTGAAACTTGGCGGGACAGACTCCACCAGCAGTACTTC
CDR3 protein: CASSETWRDRLHQQYF
D gene: .
J gene: TRBJ2-7
clone size: many
V gene: TRBV6-1

CDR3 DNA: TGTGCCAGCAGTTTAGGGGGACAATCCTACGAGCAGTACTTC
CDR3 protein: CASSLGGQSYEQYF
D gene: .
J gene: TRBJ2-7
clone size: many
V gene: TRBV28

CDR3 DNA: TGTGCCAGCAGTTTTCAGGGATTGACCTACGAGCAGTACTTC
CDR3 protein: CASSFQGLTYEQYF
D gene: .
J gene: TRBJ2-7
clone size: many
V gene: TRBV12-3/TRBV12-4

CDR3 DNA: TGTGCCAGCAGCCCCCGACGGACTAGCGGGAGGGCCGTCGGGGAGCTGTTTTTT
CDR3 protein: CASSPRRTSGRAVGELFF
D gene: TRBD2
J gene: TRBJ2-2
clone size: many
V gene: TRBV6-2/TRBV6-3

CDR3 DNA: TGCGCCAGCAGAACTGCGGCGGGGGTAGCGACGAACACCGGGGAGCTGTTTTTT
CDR3 protein: CASRTAAGVATNTGELFF
D gene: TRBD2
J gene: TRBJ2-2
clone size: .
V gene: TRBV5-1

CDR3 DNA: TGTGCCAGCAGTGACCCGAAGGACATTCAGTACTTC
CDR3 protein: CASSDPKDIQYF
D gene: .
J gene: TRBJ2-4
clone size: .
V gene: TRBV6-2/TRBV6-3

CDR3 DNA: TGTGCCAGCAGCTTACGTCCTAGCGGGAGCCTCTCCTACGAGCAGTACTTC
CDR3 protein: CASSLRPSGSLSYEQYF
D gene: TRBD2
J gene: TRBJ2-7
clone size: many
V gene: TRBV11-1

CDR3 DNA: TGTGCCAGCAGTTTCCCTAATGAATACTATGGCTACACCTTC
CDR3 protein: CASSFPNEYYGYTF
D gene: .
J gene: TRBJ1-2
clone size: many
V gene: TRBV28

CDR3 DNA: TGTGCCAGCAGTGTAACACAGGCGAACACTGAAGCTTTCTTT
CDR3 protein: CASSVTQANTEAFF
D gene: .
J gene: TRBJ1-1
clone size: many
V gene: TRBV2

CDR3 DNA: TGTGCCAGTAGTAACAGGGGGCAGGGGACCCAGTACTTC
CDR3 protein: CASSNRGQGTQYF
D gene: TRBD1
J gene: TRBJ2-5
clone size: few
V gene: TRBV19

CDR3 DNA: TGTGCCAGTCGTTTTGCCCCAAACTATGGCTACACCTTC
CDR3 protein: CASRFAPNYGYTF
D gene: .
J gene: TRBJ1-2
clone size: many
V gene: TRBV19

CDR3 DNA: TGTGCCAGTAGTCGAAAGGGAAGGGCTGAAGCTTTCTTT
CDR3 protein: CASSRKGRAEAFF
D gene: .
J gene: TRBJ1-1
clone size: many
V gene: TRBV19

CDR3 DNA: TGTGCCAGCAGCGTAGGACTAGCACCCTACGAGCAGTACTTC
CDR3 protein: CASSVGLAPYEQYF
D gene: TRBD2
J gene: TRBJ2-7
clone size: .
V gene: TRBV9

CDR3 DNA: TGTGCCACCAGTGATTCCTCGTCGGGGGGGCTGGGGGCCCAGTACTTC
CDR3 protein: CATSDSSSGGLGAQYF
D gene: TRBD2
J gene: TRBJ2-5
clone size: many
V gene: TRBV24-1

CDR3 DNA: TGTGCCAGTAGTATAGGCCCAGGGCCCACTGAAGCTTTCTTT
CDR3 protein: CASSIGPGPTEAFF
D gene: .
J gene: TRBJ1-1
clone size: many
V gene: TRBV19

CDR3 DNA: TGTGCCACCTCCCAGGAGAACCAAGAGACCCAGTACTTC
CDR3 protein: CATSQENQETQYF
D gene: .
J gene: TRBJ2-5
clone size: many
V gene: TRBV10-3

CDR3 DNA: TGTGCCAGCAGCCGAAGCGGGGCGCACGAGCAGTACTTC
CDR3 protein: CASSRSGAHEQYF
D gene: TRBD2
J gene: TRBJ2-7
clone size: few
V gene: TRBV7-2

CDR3 DNA: TGCAGTGCTAGAAAAATGGGACAGGGAGAGACCCAGTACTTC
CDR3 protein: CSARKMGQGETQYF
D gene: TRBD1
J gene: TRBJ2-5
clone size: many
V gene: TRBV20-1

CDR3 DNA: TGCAGCGTCGCCTACAGCCTTACCTACGAGCAGTACTTC
CDR3 protein: CSVAYSLTYEQYF
D gene: .
J gene: TRBJ2-7
clone size: many
V gene: TRBV29-1

CDR3 DNA: TGTGCCAGCACATTGACAGGGCGGTATGAAGCTTTCTTT
CDR3 protein: CASTLTGRYEAFF
D gene: TRBD1
J gene: TRBJ1-1
clone size: many
V gene: TRBV6-1

CDR3 DNA: TGTGCCAGCAGAGAACAGGGGGAGTCCTACGAGCAGTACTTC
CDR3 protein: CASREQGESYEQYF
D gene: TRBD1
J gene: TRBJ2-7
clone size: .
V gene: TRBV12-3/TRBV12-4

CDR3 DNA: TGTGCCAGTAGCAGCGGGAGGGCCTACTACGAGCAGTACTTC
CDR3 protein: CASSSGRAYYEQYF
D gene: TRBD2
J gene: TRBJ2-7
clone size: many
V gene: TRBV19

CDR3 DNA: TGTGCCAGCACTGGGGGCGGGACTCGAACAAGGGGTACGCAGTATTTT
CDR3 protein: CASTGGGTRTRGTQYF
D gene: .
J gene: TRBJ2-3
clone size: .
V gene: TRBV6-1

CDR3 DNA: TGCGCCAGCAGCCAGCTTCAGGGGCTCTGGGTTCACACCTTC
CDR3 protein: CASSQLQGLWVHTF
D gene: .
J gene: TRBJ1-2
clone size: many
V gene: TRBV4-1

CDR3 DNA: TGTGCCAGCAGTCACAGGTCACAGGGAGGCGAGCAGTACTTC
CDR3 protein: CASSHRSQGGEQYF
D gene: .
J gene: TRBJ2-7
clone size: many
V gene: TRBV12-3/TRBV12-4

CDR3 DNA: TGTGCCAGCAGTTCGGGACTAGCGGGATTCACAGATACGCAGTATTTT
CDR3 protein: CASSSGLAGFTDTQYF
D gene: TRBD2
J gene: TRBJ2-3
clone size: few
V gene: TRBV12-3/TRBV12-4

CDR3 DNA: TGCAGCGTTGAAAAGGACCTAGCTTTCTTT
CDR3 protein: CSVEKDLAFF
D gene: .
J gene: TRBJ1-1
clone size: many
V gene: TRBV29-1

CDR3 DNA: TGTGGCAGCACGAGGGCTAGCTCTGGAAACACCATATATTTT
CDR3 protein: CGSTRASSGNTIYF
D gene: .
J gene: TRBJ1-3
clone size: many
V gene: TRBV12-3/TRBV12-4

CDR3 DNA: TGCAGCGTTGGGGGGGGACAGGGGAACTATGGCTACACCTTC
CDR3 protein: CSVGGGQGNYGYTF
D gene: TRBD1
J gene: TRBJ1-2
clone size: .
V gene: TRBV29-1

CDR3 DNA: TGCAGCGTTGAAACGCTCGGTGAAGCTTTCTTT
CDR3 protein: CSVETLGEAFF
D gene: .
J gene: TRBJ1-1
clone size: many
V gene: TRBV29-1

CDR3 DNA: TGTGCCAGCAGTGCTAGCGGGAGGCCCTCCGACCAGTACTTC
CDR3 protein: CASSASGRPSDQYF
D gene: TRBD2
J gene: TRBJ2-5
clone size: many
V gene: TRBV6-1

CDR3 DNA: TGTGCCAGCAAATTGGGAGGCTCGGACGACTACGAGCAGTACTTC
CDR3 protein: CASKLGGSDDYEQYF
D gene: .
J gene: TRBJ2-7
clone size: many
V gene: TRBV27

CDR3 DNA: TGTGCCAGCAGGGGTTGGGCCAAAAACATTCAGTACTTC
CDR3 protein: CASRGWAKNIQYF
D gene: .
J gene: TRBJ2-4
clone size: many
V gene: TRBV12-3/TRBV12-4

CDR3 DNA: TGTGCCAGCAGCGTAGTCCGTTTTGGTAGCGGGAGGAAAGGCCGATTAGCCAAAAACATTCAGTACTTC
CDR3 protein: CASSVVRFGSGRKGRLAKNIQYF
D gene: TRBD2
J gene: TRBJ2-4
clone size: .
V gene: TRBV9

CDR3 DNA: TGTGCCAGCTCACCACGGACAGGGGACACATATGGCTACACCTTC
CDR3 protein: CASSPRTGDTYGYTF
D gene: TRBD1
J gene: TRBJ1-2
clone size: many
V gene: TRBV18

CDR3 DNA: TGTGCCAGCAGGCCGGGGCAGGGGATTCAGTACTTC
CDR3 protein: CASRPGQGIQYF
D gene: .
J gene: TRBJ2-4
clone size: many
V gene: TRBV12-3/TRBV12-4

CDR3 DNA: TGTGCCAGCAGCCAGACAGTCTACGAGCAGTACTTC
CDR3 protein: CASSQTVYEQYF
D gene: .
J gene: TRBJ2-7
clone size: many
V gene: TRBV16

CDR3 DNA: TGTGCCAGCAGCCACTTCGGTTCCTATAGCAATCAGCCCCAGCATTTT
CDR3 protein: CASSHFGSYSNQPQHF
D gene: .
J gene: TRBJ1-5
clone size: many
V gene: TRBV28

CDR3 DNA: TGTGCCAGCAGCTTTCAGGACAGGGGGCGGGTTGGGGCCAACGTCCTGACTTTC
CDR3 protein: CASSFQDRGRVGANVLTF
D gene: TRBD1
J gene: TRBJ2-6
clone size: once
V gene: TRBV7-8

CDR3 DNA: TGTGCCAGCAGTTTCCAGGGACCTGAAGCTTTCTTT
CDR3 protein: CASSFQGPEAFF
D gene: .
J gene: TRBJ1-1
clone size: many
V gene: TRBV12-3/TRBV12-4

CDR3 DNA: TGTGCCAGCACCCCCTCGGGAGGGATAGAGACCCAGTACTTC
CDR3 protein: CASTPSGGIETQYF
D gene: TRBD2
J gene: TRBJ2-5
clone size: many
V gene: TRBV12-3/TRBV12-4

CDR3 DNA: TGTGCCAGCAGTACGACTAGCGGGAGAAAGTACGAGCAGTACTTC
CDR3 protein: CASSTTSGRKYEQYF
D gene: TRBD2
J gene: TRBJ2-7
clone size: .
V gene: TRBV6-2/TRBV6-3

CDR3 DNA: TGTGCCAGCAGTGGGGTAGGGAGAACCTACGAGCAGTACTTC
CDR3 protein: CASSGVGRTYEQYF
D gene: .
J gene: TRBJ2-7
clone size: many
V gene: TRBV25-1

CDR3 DNA: TGTGCCAGCAGTGAAAGAGGGGGGACGACAGATTCCCCTTTC
CDR3 protein: CASSERGGTTDSPF
D gene: .
J gene: TRBJ2-5
clone size: many
V gene: TRBV2

CDR3 DNA: TGCAGCGTTGTGGGCCGGCAGACAGCCTACGAGCAGTACTTC
CDR3 protein: CSVVGRQTAYEQYF
D gene: .
J gene: TRBJ2-7
clone size: many
V gene: TRBV29-1

CDR3 DNA: TGTGCCAGCGTTGGGTGGGGGCGCCGCACCGGGGAGCTGTTTTTT
CDR3 protein: CASVGWGRRTGELFF
D gene: .
J gene: TRBJ2-2
clone size: many
V gene: TRBV28

CDR3 DNA: TGTGCCAGCAGCTTAGCTACTAGCGGGAGCTCCTACGAGCAGTACTTC
CDR3 protein: CASSLATSGSSYEQYF
D gene: TRBD2
J gene: TRBJ2-7
clone size: many
V gene: TRBV7-8